What follows describes a single TCR beta chain. The data originate from a study of blood T cell repertoires in COVID-19. In the study overall: Both acute and convalescent COVID-19 samples were obtained from the United States, Italy and Spain. The cDNA or gDNA used as material had been derived from T cells, B-cell-depleted T cells, or PBMCs.

How the authors handled the data: Reference gene primer amplification in the assay estimated nucleated cell counts. Method: immunoSEQ multiplex PCR; TCRdb's copy keeps in-frame clones and lacks some. D and trimming were read from the DNA, whereas the V and J calls and clone size are those reported in that table. The sample contains about 33,000 clones, more than 80% of which appear only once. The V segment lost 2 bases and the J segment 0 bases; nucleotides outside the gene matches: 8. The CDR3 has 17 residues. Germline-derived CDR1 and CDR2 are SGHRS and YFSETQ. The clonotype was recovered from a human donor in a cohort sampled during active COVID-19. Sequenced sample: peripheral blood. J is TRBJ2-3 and V is TRBV5-1, with TRBD1 identical over 8 bases. CDR3 amino acids: CASSLGDRSYSTDTQYF. CDR3 sequence (DNA): TGCGCCAGCAGCTTAGGGGACAGGTCGTATAGCACAGATACGCAGTATTTT. The entire variable domain, with the rest obtained from reference TRBV5-1 and TRBJ2-3, is as follows: KAGVTQTPRYLIKTRGQQVTLSCSPISGHRSVSWYQQTPGQGLQFLFEYFSETQRNKGNFPGRFSGRQFSNSRSEMNVSTLELGDSALYLCASSLGDRSYSTDTQYFGPGTRLTVL.